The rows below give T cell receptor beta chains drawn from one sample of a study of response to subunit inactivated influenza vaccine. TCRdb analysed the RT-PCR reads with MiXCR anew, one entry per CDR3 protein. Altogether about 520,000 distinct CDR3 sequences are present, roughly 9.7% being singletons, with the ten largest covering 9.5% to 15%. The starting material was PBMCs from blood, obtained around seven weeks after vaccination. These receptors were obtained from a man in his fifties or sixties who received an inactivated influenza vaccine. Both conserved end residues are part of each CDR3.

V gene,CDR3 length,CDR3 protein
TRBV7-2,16,CASSLVGQGVGDTQYF
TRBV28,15,CASSKTSIFQETQYF
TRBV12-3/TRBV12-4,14,CASKTTGVGTEAFF
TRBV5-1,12,CASSITGQPQHF
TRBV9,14,CASSITGNQETQYF
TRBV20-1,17,CSASLGQGLRGANVLTF
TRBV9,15,CASSVRGHNTGELFF
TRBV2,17,CASSESYLTGQPYEQYF
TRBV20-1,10,CSAFSNEQYF
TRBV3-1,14,CASSRGTGGWEQYF
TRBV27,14,CASSILDSTDTQYF
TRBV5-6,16,CASSSPTGLGYNEQFF
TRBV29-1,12,CSVGEGVNEQFF
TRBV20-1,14,CSARGGGRNTEAFF
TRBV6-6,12,CASSYYRAGYTF
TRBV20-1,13,CSARTGAKNIQYF
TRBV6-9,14,CASRAGDGGDTQYF
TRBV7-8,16,CASSQKGGRALETQYF
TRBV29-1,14,CSVRRQGRNTEAFF
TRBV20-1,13,CSVRRRTLETQYF
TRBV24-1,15,CATSDPITSFGELFF
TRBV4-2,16,CASSQAASGATDTQYF
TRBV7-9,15,CASSLGRFLGNEQFF
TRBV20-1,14,CSAEPGAPADTQYF
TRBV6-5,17,CASSYSLGKGSTGELFF
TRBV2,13,CAARTDHVNEQFF
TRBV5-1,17,CASSDLYERERADTQYF
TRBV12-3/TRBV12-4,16,CASSLRGGRVINEQFF
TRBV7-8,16,CASSLARFSGANVLTF
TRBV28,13,CASRRVGSTEAFF
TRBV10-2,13,CASSEGSGDEQYF
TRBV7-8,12,CASSLNDQPQHF
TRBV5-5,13,CASSRTRSNEQFF
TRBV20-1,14,CSARDLRATYEQYF
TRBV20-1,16,CSARGGLAGEGETQYF
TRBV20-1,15,CSASYPGQAFYEQYF
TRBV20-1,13,CSATRGHPYEQYF
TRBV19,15,CASTLSGISKDTQYF